A selection of T cell receptor beta chains follows, all from one sample in a study of blood T cells in healthy people across ages. TCRdb independently ran MiXCR on the 5' RACE reads; one entry per CDR3 protein. In the table there are about 780,000 distinct CDR3 sequences, about 46% of which are singletons. Sequenced input: blood. The receptors were gathered from an elderly man in good health. Each CDR3 is given with its conserved first and last residue. D genes are given only for firm matches. Rows give clone size only sometimes, using once, few, many, or a class for an expanded clone.

j_call v_call clone_size d_call cdr3_aa cdr3_nt
TRBJ1-4 TRBV4-3 few TRBD1 CASSPTGGDEKLFF TGCGCCAGCAGCCCGACAGGGGGGGATGAAAAACTGTTTTTT
TRBJ2-2 TRBV11-1 NA NA CASSPRDSDTGELFF TGTGCCAGCAGCCCACGGGACTCAGACACCGGGGAGCTGTTTTTT
TRBJ2-4 TRBV7-2 many NA CASSLGGLLNIQYF TGTGCCAGCAGCTTAGGGGGACTTCTAAACATTCAGTACTTC
TRBJ2-2 TRBV7-6 NA NA CASSPNSAGELFF TGTGCCAGCAGCCCGAACTCGGCCGGGGAGCTGTTTTTT
TRBJ2-5 TRBV10-3 NA NA CAISLTGREQYF TGTGCCATCAGCCTGACAGGTAGGGAGCAGTACTTC
TRBJ2-3 TRBV5-1 once TRBD2 CASSLGTTGPRGDTQYF TGCGCCAGCAGCTTAGGGACTACGGGTCCTAGGGGAGATACGCAGTATTTT
TRBJ2-6 TRBV30 few NA CAWGGGGANVLTF TGTGCCTGGGGGGGTGGCGGGGCCAACGTCCTGACTTTC
TRBJ2-1 TRBV7-2 NA TRBD2 CASSAGLARGNEQFF TGTGCCAGCAGCGCCGGACTAGCGCGTGGGAATGAGCAGTTCTTC
TRBJ2-1 TRBV6-4 many TRBD2 CASRLAGGYEQFF TGTGCCAGCAGACTAGCGGGAGGGTATGAGCAGTTCTTC
TRBJ1-1 TRBV20-1 NA TRBD1 CSATGTANTEAFF TGCAGTGCTACCGGGACAGCGAACACTGAAGCTTTCTTT
TRBJ2-1 TRBV7-2 few TRBD2 CASKGEGSSYNEQFF TGTGCCAGCAAAGGGGAGGGGAGCTCCTACAATGAGCAGTTCTTC
TRBJ2-5 TRBV4-2 few NA CASSQDLSNRQETQYF TGTGCCAGCAGCCAAGATCTCTCGAACAGGCAAGAGACCCAGTACTTC
TRBJ2-2 TRBV14 NA NA CASSQDRTVNTGELFF TGTGCCAGCAGCCAAGATAGGACAGTGAACACCGGGGAGCTGTTTTTT
TRBJ2-7 TRBV6-1 few NA CASSLHGPRDVKSYEQYF TGTGCCAGCAGCCTACACGGACCCCGGGACGTAAAATCCTACGAGCAGTACTTC
TRBJ2-4 TRBV20-1 few TRBD1 CSAGMGQPFSEQYF TGCAGTGCGGGGATGGGACAGCCGTTCAGTGAGCAGTACTTC
TRBJ1-5 TRBV28 few NA CASSLSSPQPQHF TGTGCCAGCAGTTTATCCTCCCCCCAGCCCCAGCATTTT
TRBJ2-1 TRBV11-2 NA NA CASSLGISSYNEQFF TGTGCCAGCAGCTTGGGTATCAGCTCCTACAATGAGCAGTTCTTC
TRBJ2-5 TRBV7-2 NA TRBD2 CASSPGTTVETQYF TGTGCCAGCAGCCCCGGGACTACCGTAGAGACCCAGTACTTC
TRBJ2-7 TRBV20-1 NA TRBD2 CSARDFRTSGSKQYF TGCAGTGCTAGAGATTTTAGGACTAGCGGGAGCAAGCAGTACTTC
TRBJ1-2 TRBV12-3/TRBV12-4 once NA CASSFFRTDSPRANYGYTF TGTGCCAGCAGTTTCTTCCGGACAGATTCCCCGCGTGCTAACTATGGCTACACCTTC
TRBJ2-6 TRBV5-1 NA TRBD2 CASSLVAGGSEANVLTF TGCGCCAGCAGCCTGGTTGCGGGAGGCTCTGAGGCCAACGTCCTGACTTTC
TRBJ2-1 TRBV7-2 NA NA CASRERAGTGSYNEQFF TGTGCCAGCAGGGAAAGGGCGGGTACTGGGTCCTACAATGAGCAGTTCTTC
TRBJ1-2 TRBV12-3/TRBV12-4 NA TRBD1 CASSPGTGPYGYTF TGTGCCAGCAGTCCGGGGACAGGCCCCTATGGCTACACCTTC
TRBJ2-7 TRBV7-9 many TRBD1 CASSLEHGTERLRQYF TGTGCCAGCAGCTTAGAGCACGGGACAGAGAGGTTGAGGCAGTACTTC
TRBJ2-3 TRBV29-1 NA NA CSVEIARVTDTQYF TGCAGCGTTGAAATAGCACGGGTCACAGATACGCAGTATTTT
TRBJ2-3 TRBV27 NA NA CTSSSGTDTQYF TGTACCAGCAGTTCGGGCACAGATACGCAGTATTTT
TRBJ2-3 TRBV9 NA TRBD2 CASSATSGEASDTQYF TGTGCCAGCAGCGCTACTAGCGGGGAGGCCTCAGATACGCAGTATTTT
TRBJ1-2 TRBV7-9 NA NA CASSLGSDLSYGYTF TGTGCCAGCAGCTTAGGCTCCGACTTGTCCTATGGCTACACCTTC
TRBJ1-2 TRBV27 many TRBD1 CASWDRAYGYTF TGTGCCAGCTGGGACAGGGCCTATGGCTACACCTTC
TRBJ2-7 TRBV14 many NA CASSQDHQGPYEQYF TGTGCCAGCAGCCAAGATCATCAGGGGCCCTACGAGCAGTACTTC
TRBJ2-7 TRBV27 few TRBD1 CASSKDRGRYEQYF TGTGCCAGCAGTAAGGACAGGGGACGCTACGAGCAGTACTTC
TRBJ2-1 TRBV10-3 few NA CAISEVSVQLGEQFF TGTGCCATCAGTGAGGTTAGCGTCCAGTTGGGTGAGCAGTTCTTC
TRBJ2-7 TRBV5-1 few NA CASSLANGIGEQYF TGCGCCAGCAGCTTGGCCAACGGGATCGGCGAGCAGTACTTC
TRBJ1-2 TRBV7-2 NA TRBD1 CASSLETGGKSGYTF TGTGCCAGCAGCTTAGAAACAGGGGGCAAGAGTGGCTACACCTTC
TRBJ2-1 TRBV28 NA TRBD2 CASTPGLARHNEQFF TGTGCCAGCACCCCGGGACTAGCACGACACAATGAGCAGTTCTTC
TRBJ2-5 TRBV4-2 few NA CASSQDYRGFPGEQYF TGTGCCAGCAGCCAAGACTACAGGGGCTTTCCGGGGGAGCAGTACTTC
TRBJ1-3 TRBV20-1 once TRBD1 CSAKGQGYTIYF TGCAGTGCTAAGGGACAGGGGTACACCATATATTTT
TRBJ2-3 TRBV5-1 NA TRBD2 CASKDASGSRTDTQYF TGCGCCAGCAAGGACGCTAGCGGGAGCAGGACAGATACGCAGTATTTT
TRBJ2-5 TRBV28 NA TRBD1 CASSTETGGAETQYF TGTGCCAGCAGTACCGAAACAGGGGGCGCGGAGACCCAGTACTTC
TRBJ2-7 TRBV25-1 few TRBD2 CASSARASGGMTYNEQYF TGTGCCAGCAGTGCCCGAGCTAGCGGGGGGATGACCTACAATGAGCAGTACTTC
TRBJ1-2 TRBV5-1 few NA CASSSTQEDGYTF TGCGCCAGCAGTAGCACTCAAGAGGATGGCTACACCTTC
TRBJ2-3 TRBV29-1 few TRBD1 CSATGQDWADTQYF TGCAGCGCTACGGGACAGGACTGGGCGGATACGCAGTATTTT
TRBJ2-3 TRBV7-8 few NA CASSRPLSLATDTQYF TGTGCCAGCAGCCGACCCCTTTCCCTCGCCACAGATACGCAGTATTTT
TRBJ2-5 TRBV7-9 NA NA CASSFQGHLQETQYF TGTGCCAGCAGTTTTCAGGGACATCTCCAAGAGACCCAGTACTTC
TRBJ2-3 TRBV18 NA NA CASSRFGETADTQYF TGTGCCAGCTCACGTTTTGGTGAAACGGCAGATACGCAGTATTTT
TRBJ2-2 TRBV6-6 NA TRBD2 CASRLTSGSGELFF TGTGCCAGCAGGCTAACTAGCGGGAGTGGGGAGCTGTTTTTT
TRBJ1-4 TRBV7-2 NA TRBD1 CASSSLVRGGIANEKLFF TGTGCCAGCAGCTCCCTCGTGCGAGGGGGCATTGCTAATGAAAAACTGTTTTTT